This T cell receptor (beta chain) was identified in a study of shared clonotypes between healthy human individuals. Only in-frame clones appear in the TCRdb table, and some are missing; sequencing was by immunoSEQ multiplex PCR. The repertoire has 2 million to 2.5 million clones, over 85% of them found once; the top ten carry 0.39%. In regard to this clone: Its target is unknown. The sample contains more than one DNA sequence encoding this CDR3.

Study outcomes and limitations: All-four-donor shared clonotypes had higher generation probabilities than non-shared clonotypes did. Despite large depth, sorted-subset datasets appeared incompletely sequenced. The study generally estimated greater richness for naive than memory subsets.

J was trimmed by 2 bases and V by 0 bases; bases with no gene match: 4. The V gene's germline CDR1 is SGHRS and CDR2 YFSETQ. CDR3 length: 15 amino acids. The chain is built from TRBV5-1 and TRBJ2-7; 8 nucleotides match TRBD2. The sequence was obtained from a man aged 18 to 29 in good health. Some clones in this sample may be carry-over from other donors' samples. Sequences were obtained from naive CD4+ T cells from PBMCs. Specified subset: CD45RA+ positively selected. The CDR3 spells CASSLASGGPYEQYF. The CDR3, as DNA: TGCGCCAGCAGCTTGGCTTCGGGGGGGCCCTACGAGCAGTACTTC.